A selection of T cell receptor beta chains follows, all from one sample in a study of beta chain features in type 1 diabetes. TCRdb's copy holds only in-frame clones and misses some; the assay was immunoSEQ multiplex PCR. In the table there are around 690,000 clones, around 12% of which are singletons. Sequences were obtained from naive CD4+ T cells from blood. Receptor source: a man aged 25-40 years with type 1 diabetes. Both conserved end residues are part of each CDR3. Each record gives: D gene, V gene, clone size, J gene, CDR3 protein, CDR3 DNA. A D gene is named only where the DNA matches it firmly. Clone sizes are given selectively: once, few, many, or a class where the clone is expanded.

TRBD1	TRBV7-6	few	TRBJ1-4	CASSLTGPNEKLFF	TGTGCCAGCAGCTTGACAGGGCCTAATGAAAAACTGTTTTTT
TRBD1	TRBV7-8	few	TRBJ1-6	CASSLASGQLESSPLHF	TGTGCCAGCAGCTTAGCTTCGGGACAGCTCGAAAGTTCACCCCTCCACTTT
TRBD1	TRBV28	few	TRBJ2-5	CASSPPKGAGETQYF	TGTGCCAGCAGTCCCCCCAAGGGGGCCGGGGAGACCCAGTACTTC
.	TRBV2	.	TRBJ2-3	CASSELRAGGGTDTQYF	TGTGCCAGCAGTGAATTGAGAGCGGGTGGGGGCACAGATACGCAGTATTTT
TRBD1	TRBV9	few	TRBJ2-7	CASSVGQGVYYEQYF	TGTGCCAGCAGCGTCGGACAGGGGGTATATTACGAGCAGTACTTC
.	TRBV13	.	TRBJ1-1	CASSSPTGQNTEAFF	TGTGCCAGCAGCTCTCCGACAGGCCAGAACACTGAAGCTTTCTTT
TRBD1	TRBV5-4	.	TRBJ1-2	CASSFRDREYGYTF	TGTGCCAGCAGCTTTAGGGACAGGGAATATGGCTACACCTTC
.	TRBV9	few	TRBJ2-2	CASSVDSTGELFF	TGTGCCAGCAGCGTGGACAGTACCGGGGAGCTGTTTTTT
.	TRBV28	.	TRBJ2-4	CASSLDQTANIQYF	TGTGCCAGCAGTTTAGATCAGACAGCAAACATTCAGTACTTC
.	TRBV4-2	few	TRBJ2-2	CASSRQGQTTGELFF	TGTGCCAGCAGCCGACAAGGACAGACCACCGGGGAGCTGTTTTTT
.	TRBV18	.	TRBJ1-1	CASSPAQWDTEAFF	TGTGCCAGCTCACCAGCCCAGTGGGACACTGAAGCTTTCTTT
TRBD1	TRBV9	few	TRBJ1-2	CASSDLQGRGYTF	TGTGCCAGCAGCGATCTACAGGGGAGAGGCTACACCTTC
.	TRBV7-2	.	TRBJ2-2	CASSLRLGGSGTGELFF	TGTGCCAGCAGCTTAAGATTAGGAGGGAGTGGAACCGGGGAGCTGTTTTTT
TRBD1	TRBV4-3	.	TRBJ1-4	CASSPDRAREKLFF	TGCGCCAGCAGTCCAGACAGGGCTCGTGAAAAACTGTTTTTT
TRBD2	TRBV4-2	.	TRBJ2-1	CASSQDTMGSRGAVDEQFF	TGTGCCAGCAGCCAAGATACTATGGGTTCGCGGGGGGCCGTGGATGAGCAGTTCTTC